This TCR beta chain emerged from a study of shared clonotypes between healthy human individuals. Study-wide results and caveats: Estimated richness values were generally larger in naive subsets than in memory subsets.

Deep was the level used in running the assay. The data were produced by immunoSEQ multiplex PCR, yet TCRdb's version contains in-frame clones alone and is incomplete. Among millions of clones listed, 95% were seen once. V was clipped by 7 bases and J by 4 bases; unmatched bases: 5. This CDR3 region has 13 residues. Germline values: CDR1 LNHDA, CDR2 SQIVND (reference sequence). The donors were all Caucasian adults (living in Nashville, Tennessee). Turning to this clone: Antigen unknown.

This clonotype originated in a man younger than 30 in good health. The rearrangement links TRBV19 to TRBJ1-1, with 8 bases identical to TRBD1. Sequences were obtained from naive CD4+ T cells sorted from blood. Noted subset: CD45RA+ positively selected. This chain's CDR3 is CASTGQGRTEAFF. Written as DNA, the CDR3 is TGTGCCAGTACCGGACAGGGTCGCACTGAAGCTTTCTTT.